This T cell receptor (beta chain) emerged from a study of cytomegalovirus exposure and HLA in healthy donors (dated by TCRdb to 2016 to 2017). Background for the entire study: According to an earlier analysis of several hundred of the donors, roughly 180 million T cells yielded roughly 110 million unique TCR beta sequences and around 280 Gb of sequence data. Approximately 310 gigabases of sequencing data and approximately 93 million unique TCR sequences were included in an early release covering over 600 HLA-typed donors. The genetic ancestry cluster associated with self-reported Caucasian donors included 80% to 90% of the approximately 400 genotyped donors. The aim of the study was to test whether cataloging public T cell receptors could identify signatures of past pathogen exposure. The study profiled the T cell repertoires of 550 to 700 subjects by immunosequencing and related them to cytomegalovirus serostatus. A separate validation cohort of 90 to 150 different subjects was used in addition to the roughly 700-subject first cohort. To predict cytomegalovirus infection status, the study combined high-throughput TCR immunosequencing, statistical association of individual TCRs with disease status, and machine learning. A later analysis re-examined previously published TCR beta repertoires from over 500 donors and added high-resolution HLA genotyping to investigate patterns of TCR occurrence. Rather than drawing on any new phenotypic data, the later analysis identified candidate immune exposures from TCR beta sequences and the way those sequences occurred across donors. An earlier analysis of 587 of the donors used high-throughput TCR beta sequencing to judge whether each TCR beta V gene segment behaved as functional or pseudogenic. Alongside the repertoire data, information on donor age, sex, ethnicity and CMV serostatus was compiled. Genome-wide SNP genotypes for about 65% of the roughly 670 donors were used in a later genetic analysis, which treated that subset as a discovery cohort. All discovery cohort repertoires had been generated on a single sequencing platform. HLA typing covered class I and class II loci at four-digit resolution. Typing coverage differed by locus: A, B, C, DRB1 and DQB1 were typed in about 620-630 donors, DQA1 in about 510, DPA1 in 600 to 610, and DPB1 in about 450. Because of strong linkage in the cohort, roughly five DR-DQ haplotypes were treated as single units for association and clustering. Among some 400 genotyped donors of the cohort, an average of around 240,000 unique TCR beta nucleotide sequences was sequenced per donor, of which 15% to 20% were non-productive.

In regard to this clone: Its antigen remains undetermined. The sample holds no much larger clone one base away, and base qualities are not on file.

The cohort comprised several hundred healthy bone marrow donors. Cohort members were all nominally healthy when sampled, although unrecorded immune exposures were likely present. The donor was CMV seropositive and belonged to the group of 250 to 350 seropositive cohort members. A peripheral blood sample was provided by each donor, and peripheral blood mononuclear cells were used for TCR beta sequencing. Genomic DNA extraction from the blood cell samples was performed with the Qiagen DNeasy Blood Extraction Kit. General conclusions and limits of the study: The authors suggested that the approach could potentially be extended to other disease states and immunological phenotypes. Seventeen rarely observed V segments, including chromosome 9 orphons, were excluded from the earlier analysis of about 500 of the donors because counts were too low. In a later analysis, HLA-associated TCR beta chains showed more clonal expansion and lower generation probabilities than non-associated chains that were equally common. Linkage disequilibrium might explain the correlated functional status among segregating V segments, but an unknown experimental factor could not be excluded. HLA typing was unavailable for some donors at each locus, so association tests used only the typed subset. In a later genetic analysis, a missense DCLRE1C variant was associated with V-gene and J-gene trimming of TCR beta chains, and the association was replicated in an independent cohort. For the cohort, immune exposure information was limited to CMV serostatus. In a later analysis, TCR association rates were found to vary across HLA loci, with the most associated TCRs seen for DRB1 alleles and the fewest for HLA-C alleles. While some public TCRs were present in many individuals, most TCR sequences turned up only very rarely across donors. A group of highly shared sequence variants was considered likely to be a technical artifact of the sequencing pipeline. The classifier was reported to diagnose cytomegalovirus status with high specificity and sensitivity in both the original and validation cohorts. The study gave a list of about 170 TCR beta chains associated with cytomegalovirus. An earlier analysis of 450 to 750 of the donors showed that most TCR beta V segments appeared in productive rearrangements either about 90% or about 30% of the time, which broadly matched IMGT annotations. In a later analysis, several top co-occurrence clusters were reported to appear linked to parvovirus B19, influenza, CMV and Epstein-Barr virus. In a later analysis, most CMV-associated TCR beta chains were found to appear HLA-restricted, with HLA associations seemingly driven largely by CMV exposure. In this cohort, only TCR beta chains were sequenced, and detectable features were limited by the absence of alpha or paired-chain data. A few of the identified cytomegalovirus-associated TCR beta chains were confirmed in vitro to be specific for cytomegalovirus antigens. In a later genetic analysis, fewer N-insertions in productive TCRs were reported among donors in an Asian-associated ancestry cluster than the approximately 710-donor mean. Sequencing depth was assumed to be roughly uniform across donors in the presence/absence analyses, though that assumption may not hold. In a later analysis, some 18,000 TCR beta sequences were associated with specific HLA alleles at a false discovery rate of 0.05. A further reported finding was that TCR beta sequences accurately predicted the HLA-A and HLA-B alleles for most subjects in the first cohort. Strong co-occurrence of HLA alleles, especially DR and DQ, made assigning TCR associations to individual alleles difficult.

The protocol used for the library was the immunoSEQ multiplex PCR assay. A mixture of 60 forward primers for TCR Vbeta segments and 13 reverse primers for TCR Jbeta segments was used in the multiplex PCR. The CDR3 region of rearranged TCR beta genes was amplified from genomic DNA with a multiplex PCR assay. Amplified TCR beta libraries were sequenced as 87-base-pair reads on the Illumina HiSeq System. The paper's data handling went like this. A later analysis tallied tens of millions of unique TCR beta chains across the roughly 610 repertoires, and about 12 million of those chains were shared by two or more donors. A nearest-neighbor algorithm error-corrected the raw reads and collapsed the reads into unique sequences, merging closely related sequences to remove PCR and sequencing errors. V, D and J gene segments were assigned by aligning CDR3 sequences to IMGT reference sequences. For a sequence to be retained, a match of at least six nucleotides to both a V gene segment and a J gene segment was required. A rearrangement counted as productive if the CDR3 had no stop codons and remained in frame with V and J, and every other rearrangement counted as non-productive. Following IMGT convention, CDR3 was defined as the stretch from the second conserved V-encoded cysteine to the conserved J-encoded phenylalanine. In an earlier analysis of more than 550 of the donors, sequences lacking an unambiguous match to a single V gene segment were excluded. An earlier analysis of a few hundred of the donors classified V segments as functional when productive rearrangements were above 56.7% and as segregating when the standard deviation between donors was above 5%. A statistical classification framework was developed to diagnose cytomegalovirus status using the catalog of TCR beta chain sequences. In a later analysis, V and J genes were assigned by comparing TCR nucleotide sequences against IMGT/GENE-DB human TR gene sequences. A later analysis assigned CDR3 sequences and most-parsimonious VDJ recombination scenarios with the TCRdist pipeline. In a later analysis, every TCR beta chain was defined by the combination of its CDR3 amino acid sequence and its V-gene family, and reads without a unique V-gene family were dropped. A later analysis removed several hundred highly shared, low-generation-probability nucleotide sequences to deal with suspected cross-contamination and a sequencing artifact. For each public chain, a later analysis derived a clonal expansion index from normalized ranks of inferred template counts within each repertoire. In a later analysis, generation probabilities were computed with a VDJ recombination model fitted to out-of-frame rearrangements, and the resulting probabilities were checked against IGoR. Hypergeometric tests were used in a later analysis to score TCR-TCR, TCR-HLA and TCR-CMV co-occurrence, with a repertoire-size bias correction applied to the TCR pairs. To estimate false discovery rates, a later analysis permuted the HLA or CMV assignments 20 times. In a later analysis, co-occurring TCRs were grouped using DBSCAN, and TCRdist sequence similarity was added for clustering within HLA-allele-positive subsets. Repertoires with fewer than 30,000 or more than 120,000 public chains, plus five repertoires with anomalous nucleotide sharing, were excluded from co-occurrence clustering. Entries here come from immuneACCESS through TCRdb and include only in-frame sequences with V and J called. Some clones fail to appear in such tables; in the studies checked, an unresolved V gene covers under half of the shortfall, and the cause of the remainder is unknown. Clone size and V and J calls were adopted from that table, with D and trimming inferred from the DNA. The sample table shows tens of thousands of clones, and 78% are seen once. About 5.5% of the sample belongs to the ten largest clones.

The sample was PBMCs. The source is a male donor in good health and CMV-seropositive.

CDR3 protein: CASSETGLAGATYQETQYF. The base sequence is TGCGCCAGCAGTGAGACGGGACTAGCGGGAGCCACGTACCAAGAGACCCAGTACTTC. The rearranged segments are TRBV10-2 and TRBJ2-5; the junction holds 14 bases that match TRBD2. Compared with germline, V lacks 2 bases and J lacks 0 bases; bases without a gene match: 8. For CDR1 and CDR2, the germline V gene lists WSHSY and SAAADI. The CDR3 holds 19 amino acids from the cysteine to the phenylalanine. The retained sequence is limited to the CDR3, 57 bases, with the frame set at the first base.